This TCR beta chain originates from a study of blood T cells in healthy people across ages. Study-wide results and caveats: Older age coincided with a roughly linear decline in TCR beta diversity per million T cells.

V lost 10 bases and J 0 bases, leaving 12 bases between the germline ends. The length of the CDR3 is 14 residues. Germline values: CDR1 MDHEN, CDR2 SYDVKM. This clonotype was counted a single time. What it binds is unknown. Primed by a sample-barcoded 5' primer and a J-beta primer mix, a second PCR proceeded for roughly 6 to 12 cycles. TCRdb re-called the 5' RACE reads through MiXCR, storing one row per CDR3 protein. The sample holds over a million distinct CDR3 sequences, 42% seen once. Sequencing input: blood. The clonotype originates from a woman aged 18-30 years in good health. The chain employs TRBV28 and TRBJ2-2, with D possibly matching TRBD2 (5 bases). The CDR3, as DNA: TGTGCCACCTTAGGGAGCACGAACACCGGGGAGCTGTTTTTT. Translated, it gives CATLGSTNTGELFF.